These 26 T cell receptor beta chains originate from one sample sequenced in a study of neoadjuvant nivolumab and ipilimumab in lung cancer. The data were produced by immunoSEQ multiplex PCR, yet TCRdb's version contains in-frame clones alone and is incomplete. Seen here are around 5,000 clones, 73% observed once, and the top ten hold approximately 10%. Sequenced material: tumor tissue, taken after neoadjuvant nivolumab, alone or with ipilimumab, at or shortly before surgery. The receptors shown here come from an adult with non-small cell lung cancer.

This clone appeared once. CDR3: CASSPSRSLNEKLFF. DNA for the CDR3: TGTGCCAGCTCCCCCTCCAGAAGCCTTAATGAAAAACTGTTTTTT. The V and J genes are TRBV18 and TRBJ1-4; the D is unclear. The germline V gene has CDR1 KGHSH and CDR2 LQKENI. The V end lost 6 bases, the J end lost 4 bases, and 15 bases lay between the germline ends. CDR3 length: 15 residues.

The chain joins TRBV18 to TRBJ1-2, with D uncertain. The V end was cut by 2 bases, the J end by 7 bases, with 8 bases between. The CDR3 has 12 amino acids. Per germline, CDR1 KGHSH and CDR2 LQKENI. This CDR3 reads CASSPGQGGYTF. CDR3 sequence (DNA): TGTGCCAGCTCACCAGGGCAAGGTGGCTACACCTTC.

CDR3 region: CASSPRLAGAGSVLTF. The DNA of the CDR3 is TGTGCCAGTAGTCCCCGGCTAGCGGGGGCCGGTAGCGTCCTGACTTTC. The chain recombines TRBV19 with TRBJ2-6, with 10 bases fitting TRBD2. V shed 5 bases, J shed 12 bases, and the junction held 13 bases outside the gene matches. Germline CDR1 and CDR2: LNHDA and SQIVND (reference sequence). The CDR3 runs to 16 residues.

The chain joins TRBV10-3 to TRBJ2-7; TRBD1 aligns across 8 bases. The CDR3 is 13 amino acids. V lost 6 bases to trimming and J lost 1 base; unmatched junction nucleotides: 2. Germline V gene data show CDR1 as ENHRY and CDR2 as SYGVKD. The CDR3 region is CAISGQGSYEQYF. Written as DNA, the CDR3 is TGTGCCATCAGCGGACAGGGATCCTACGAGCAGTACTTC.

This clone appeared a single time. This chain joins TRBV11-2 and TRBJ1-2, with 7 bases matching TRBD1. CDR1 is SGHAT, CDR2 FQNNGV, per germline. The CDR3 covers 16 residues. The V gene end was trimmed by 2 bases and the J gene end by 4 bases; junction bases not matched to a gene: 10. The CDR3 DNA follows: TGTGCCAGCAGCTTAATTGGGGACAGCTCCGCCTATGGCTACACCTTC. Amino acid sequence: CASSLIGDSSAYGYTF.

The sample holds one count of this clone. V and J are TRBV6-6 and TRBJ2-7, with D possibly TRBD1 on 6 matching bases. V lost 6 bases to trimming and J lost 5 bases, with 17 bases between them. CDR1 is MNHNY and CDR2 is SVGAGI in the germline V gene (reference sequence). The CDR3 has 14 residues. The CDR3 sequence: CASRSRQASDEQYV. For the CDR3, the DNA is TGTGCCAGCAGGAGCAGACAGGCGAGTGACGAGCAGTACGTC.

The J gene is TRBJ1-4, the V gene TRBV6-5, with TRBD1 matching 8 bases. V gave up 2 bases and J gave up 7 bases; unmatched junction bases: 6. The CDR3 spans 15 residues. Germline V CDR1 and CDR2: MNHEY, SVGAGI. The CDR3 DNA follows: TGTGCCAGCAGTTACACGGACAGGGCGGGTGAAAAACTGTTTTTT. Translated: CASSYTDRAGEKLFF.

J is TRBJ2-1 and V is TRBV7-9, with 12 nucleotides matching TRBD2. Germline trimming cut 1 base from V and 7 bases from J; bases unmatched to any gene: 2. Germline-derived CDR1 and CDR2 are SEHNR and FQNEAQ (reference sequence). The CDR3 extends over 15 amino acids. CDR3 region: CASSLVTSGGNEQFF. DNA of the CDR3: TGTGCCAGCAGCTTAGTTACTAGCGGGGGGAATGAGCAGTTCTTC.

The chain employs TRBV28 and TRBJ2-1; 7 bases match TRBD1. Germline lookup yields CDR1 MDHEN and CDR2 SYDVKM. The CDR3 loop spans 13 amino acids. J was trimmed by 4 bases and V by 7 bases; bases with no gene match: 4. In nucleotides, the CDR3 is TGTGCCAGCATACAGACAGGGTACAATGAGCAGTTCTTC. Protein: CASIQTGYNEQFF.

This clone turned up a few times. The CDR3 loop is CASSRGRGGTEAFF. The CDR3 DNA follows: TGCGCCAGCAGCCGGGGCAGGGGAGGCACTGAAGCTTTCTTT. The rearrangement links TRBV4-3 to TRBJ1-1; TRBD1 is a possible D gene (6 bases). With 4 bases removed from V and 4 bases from J, the gap between germline ends came to 13 bases. The germline V gene has CDR1 LGHNA and CDR2 YSLEER. The CDR3 has 14 amino acids.

The J gene is TRBJ1-6, the V gene TRBV13, with 9 nucleotides matching TRBD1. CDR3 length: 14 amino acids. The V gene end was trimmed by 4 bases and the J gene end by 7 bases; junction bases not matched to a gene: 2. CDR1 PRHDT and CDR2 FYEKMQ come from the germline V gene (reference sequence). The CDR3 here is CASSWGQGNSPLHF. CDR3 coding DNA: TGTGCCAGCAGCTGGGGACAGGGCAATTCACCCCTCCACTTT.

In its sample, this clone was seen a few times. The chain employs TRBV27 and TRBJ1-2; 8 bases are a match to TRBD1. The J segment lost 3 bases and the V segment lost 6 bases, leaving 3 bases of the junction unmatched. Germline V gene sequence: CDR1 MNHEY, CDR2 SMNVEV (reference sequence). The CDR3 sequence is 13 residues long. The CDR3 DNA is TGTGCCAGCAGCCCCAGGGGGCACTATGGCTACACCTTC. Translation: CASSPRGHYGYTF.

Comment on this clone: Mismatch with germline at one junction end may stem from a read error. The rearrangement joins TRBV5-6 to TRBJ2-7; D may be TRBD1 (6 bases). The CDR3 contains 12 residues. Germline V gives CDR1 SGHDT, CDR2 YYEEEE. This CDR3 reads CASSWTETGWEF. CDR3 DNA: TGTGCCAGCAGCTGGACAGAGACCGGCTGGGAGTTC.

With regard to this clone: In the same sample, other DNA sequences code for this CDR3. This chain joins TRBV5-1 and TRBJ1-2; D is uncertain. The CDR3 runs 14 residues. Germline assignment: CDR1 SGHRS and CDR2 YFSETQ. The germline V and J ends were trimmed by 0 bases and 5 bases, with 11 bases remaining between them. As DNA, the CDR3 is TGCGCCAGCAGCTTGGAGTCCCCAAATTATGGCTACACCTTC. Its translation: CASSLESPNYGYTF.

This chain connects TRBV2 to TRBJ2-3; 9 bases map to TRBD1. V gave up 7 bases and J gave up 2 bases; unmatched junction bases: 7. Germline CDR1 reads SNHLY; CDR2 reads FYNNEI. The CDR3 totals 15 residues. The CDR3: CASNQQGAFTDTQYF. The CDR3 region has the DNA TGTGCCAGCAATCAACAGGGGGCCTTCACAGATACGCAGTATTTT.

The chain recombines TRBV7-9 with TRBJ1-1, with 8 bases matching TRBD1. V was pared by 2 bases and J by 2 bases, with 4 bases of the junction left unmatched. The CDR3 has 15 residues. CDR1 and CDR2 (germline): SEHNR, FQNEAQ (reference sequence). CDR3 sequence: CASSLPGTGNTEAFF. The DNA for the CDR3 is TGTGCCAGCAGCTTACCGGGGACAGGTAACACTGAAGCTTTCTTT.

DNA of the CDR3: TGCAGCGCCGCCAGGCAGGGGACCTACGAGCAGTACTTC. Its protein is CSAARQGTYEQYF. The genes are TRBV29-1 and TRBJ2-7, with D perhaps TRBD1 (6 bases). Germline lookup yields CDR1 SQVTM and CDR2 ANQGSEA. V lost 7 bases, J lost 2 bases, and 15 bases lay in between. This CDR3 contains 13 residues.

The chain has TRBV5-4 and TRBJ2-5, with TRBD2 as a possible D gene (5 bases). This CDR3 comprises 13 residues. Germline V lookup: CDR1 SGHNT, CDR2 YYREEE (reference sequence). V was shortened by 0 bases and J by 4 bases, with 7 bases between the two germline ends. The CDR3 sequence is CASSLGTGETQYF. In DNA form, the CDR3 reads TGTGCCAGCAGCTTGGGGACTGGAGAGACCCAGTACTTC.

V and J are TRBV10-3 and TRBJ1-3; D might be TRBD1 (5 bases). Trimming shortened V by 10 bases and J by 4 bases, and 14 bases separated the two germline ends. The length of the CDR3 is 13 residues. Germline loops: CDR1 ENHRY, CDR2 SYGVKD. Here the CDR3 DNA reads TGTGCCACCACCGGGACCCAGGGAAACACCATATATTTT. It encodes CATTGTQGNTIYF.

The CDR3 loop reads CASSLVRGRDIQYF. CDR3 nucleotide sequence: TGTGCCAGCAGCTTAGTCAGAGGGCGTGACATTCAGTACTTC. The chain uses TRBV7-2 and TRBJ2-4; TRBD2 is a possible D gene (5 bases). Trimming cost V 1 base and J 8 bases, with 12 bases left between them. CDR1 and CDR2 (germline): SGHTA, FQGNSA. This CDR3 has 14 residues.

V and J are TRBV4-3 and TRBJ2-5, with 12 bases identical to TRBD1. With V trimmed by 4 bases and J by 3 bases, 3 bases remained unmatched. CDR1 and CDR2 from the germline V gene are LGHNA and YSLEER. The CDR3 runs to 15 residues. The CDR3: CASSRGTGGEETQYF. CDR3 DNA sequence: TGCGCCAGCAGCCGTGGGACAGGGGGCGAAGAGACCCAGTACTTC.

CDR3 nucleotide sequence: TGTGCCAGCAGCCGGGAGAAAACTGAAGCTTTCTTT. Translating gives CASSREKTEAFF. The chain links TRBV5-4 to TRBJ1-1; D gene uncertain. Per germline, CDR1 SGHNT and CDR2 YYREEE (reference sequence). Trimming left V 4 bases short and J 5 bases short, with 9 bases between. CDR3 length: 12 residues.

The rearrangement joins TRBV5-1 to TRBJ2-1, with D tentatively TRBD1 (5 bases). This CDR3 is built from 13 residues. Germline V gives CDR1 SGHRS, CDR2 YFSETQ. The ends were cut back, 0 bases at V and 7 bases at J, with 8 bases in the middle. The CDR3 DNA reads TGCGCCAGCAGCTTGGGATCAGGGAATGAGCAGTTCTTC. Protein: CASSLGSGNEQFF.

The CDR3 reads CASSSHLEQPQHF. The CDR3 region has the DNA TGTGCCAGCAGCTCCCACCTGGAGCAGCCCCAGCATTTT. The rearrangement joins TRBV7-2 to TRBJ1-5; D gene uncertain. V was trimmed by 4 bases and J by 7 bases, leaving 11 bases between them. Germline CDR1 is SGHTA and CDR2 is FQGNSA. The CDR3 extends over 13 amino acids.

The chain links TRBV6-5 to TRBJ2-5; 9 bases are a match to TRBD1. The germline gives CDR1 MNHEY, CDR2 SVGAGI. Trimming removed 4 bases from V and 4 bases from J; junction bases left unmatched: 1. The CDR3 has 13 residues. CDR3 sequence: CASSSDRGETQYF. As DNA, the CDR3 is TGTGCCAGCAGTTCGGACAGGGGAGAGACCCAGTACTTC.

This chain joins TRBV5-1 and TRBJ1-5; perhaps TRBD1 as D (5 bases). This CDR3 region has 15 residues. CDR1 and CDR2 from the germline V gene are SGHRS and YFSETQ. With 0 bases removed from V and 1 base from J, the gap between germline ends came to 8 bases. The CDR3, as DNA: TGCGCCAGCAGCTTGGGAGGGACCAGCAATCAGCCCCAGCATTTT. Its translation is CASSLGGTSNQPQHF.